This entry lists 15 T cell receptor beta chains sequenced from one sample in a study of cytomegalovirus exposure and HLA in healthy donors. 13 Jbeta primers and 60 Vbeta primers were used for the PCR. Using immunoSEQ multiplex PCR, the repertoire was profiled, and TCRdb retains in-frame clones only, with some absent. The sample records 150,000 to 200,000 clones, around 86% being singletons. The sample comprised PBMCs. The receptors here all came from a girl aged 2-10 years in good health and CMV-seropositive.

The chain uses TRBV4-1 and TRBJ1-5; D is ambiguous. In germline, CDR1 is MGHRA, CDR2 YSYEKL. V lost 0 bases to trimming and J lost 0 bases, with 6 bases between them. The CDR3 is 15 residues long. CDR3 protein: CASSQEAVSNQPQHF. In nucleotides, the CDR3 is TGCGCCAGCAGCCAAGAAGCGGTTAGCAATCAGCCCCAGCATTTT.

The chain uses TRBV18 and TRBJ1-5, with TRBD1 identical over 8 bases. The CDR3 totals 16 residues. The germline V gene encodes CDR1 KGHSH and CDR2 LQKENI. The ends lost 2 bases at V and 4 bases at J; junction bases unmatched: 7. CDR3 in DNA: TGTGCCAGCTCACCAACACGACAGGGGACAAATCAGCCCCAGCATTTT. Residues: CASSPTRQGTNQPQHF.

V is TRBV13 and J is TRBJ2-4; 16 bases are a match to TRBD2. The CDR3 has 18 residues. Per germline, CDR1 PRHDT and CDR2 FYEKMQ (reference sequence). The junction had 5 bases not matched to a gene; V was cut back by 3 bases and J by 3 bases. In nucleotides, the CDR3 is TGTGCCAGCAGCTTGGGACTAGCGGGAGGGCCTGACAAAAACATTCAGTACTTC. Protein sequence: CASSLGLAGGPDKNIQYF.

The sample holds one count of this clone. The chain has TRBV2 and TRBJ1-1; TRBD1 might be the D (5 bases). Germline V lookup: CDR1 SNHLY, CDR2 FYNNEI. This CDR3 comprises 11 residues. V lost 8 bases and J lost 6, with 10 bases in between. CDR3 region: CASGARAEAFF. The CDR3 nucleotides are TGTGCCAGCGGGGCCAGGGCTGAAGCTTTCTTT.

The gene calls are TRBV30 and TRBJ2-5; D perhaps matches TRBD2 (5 bases). The CDR3 spans 13 residues. The germline V gene encodes CDR1 GTSNPN and CDR2 SVGIG (reference sequence). The V end lost 1 base, the J end lost 2 bases, and 8 bases lay between the germline ends. CDR3: CAWSGRGQETQYF. The CDR3 nucleotides read TGTGCCTGGAGTGGCCGGGGACAAGAGACCCAGTACTTC.

This chain links TRBV6-1 with TRBJ2-2, with TRBD2 as a possible D gene (7 bases). The CDR3 has 13 amino acids. The germline CDR1 and CDR2 sequences are MNHNS and SASEGT. V lost 7 bases, J lost 4 bases, and 10 bases lay in between. CDR3 DNA sequence: TGTGCCAGCATTAGGGGGGGCACCGGGGAGCTGTTTTTT. Amino acids: CASIRGGTGELFF.

Worth noting for this clone: The junction and the germline gene differ at one end; a read error may be behind it. V gene TRBV4-1 combines with J gene TRBJ1-1, with D perhaps matching TRBD1 (6 bases). The CDR3 has 18 residues. CDR1 is MGHRA and CDR2 is YSYEKL in the germline V gene. The DNA of the CDR3 is TGCGCCAGCAGCCAAGCACAGGGCGGGTCGATTATGAACACTGAAGTTTTCTTT. Translating it yields CASSQAQGGSIMNTEVFF.

This sequence joins TRBV6-1 and TRBJ2-7, with 7 bases identical to TRBD1. The CDR3 spans 13 residues. Germline V CDR1 and CDR2: MNHNS, SASEGT. With 4 bases clipped from V and 5 bases from J, the junction kept 5 bases outside the gene matches. This chain's CDR3 is CASSASTGNEQYF. Here the CDR3 DNA reads TGTGCCAGCAGTGCCTCGACAGGGAACGAGCAGTACTTC.

This clone was seen more than once but under ten times. The genes are TRBV10-3 and TRBJ2-1; possibly TRBD2 for D (6 bases). Trimming left V 8 bases short and J 4 bases short, with 18 bases between. The CDR3 has 15 amino acids. Looked up from germline, CDR1 is ENHRY and CDR2 is SYGVKD. The DNA of the CDR3 is TGTGCCATCGGAGTGGATAGCGGATTTTACAATGAGCAGTTCTTC. Its protein product is CAIGVDSGFYNEQFF.

The chain couples TRBV30 to TRBJ2-1; 7 bases are a match to TRBD1. The germline CDR1 and CDR2 sequences are GTSNPN and SVGIG (reference sequence). This CDR3 is built from 17 residues. The junction had 14 bases not matched to a gene; V was cut back by 2 bases and J by 4 bases. The CDR3 DNA reads as TGTGCCTGGAGTTTACCCGTGGTGGACAGGAATTACAATGAGCAGTTCTTC. As protein: CAWSLPVVDRNYNEQFF.

V usage is TRBV9 and J usage is TRBJ1-2; tentatively, D is TRBD1 (5 bases). The germline V gene encodes CDR1 SGDLS and CDR2 YYNGEE. Trimming pared 0 bases from V and 14 bases from J, leaving 14 bases between. The CDR3 is 12 residues long. The CDR3 DNA follows: TGTGCCAGCAGCGTAGTCCAGGGAGGCGAGACCTTC. Its protein product is CASSVVQGGETF.

This clone is a singleton in its sample. The V gene is TRBV13, the J gene TRBJ2-7, with TRBD1 identical over 7 bases. Germline V gives CDR1 PRHDT, CDR2 FYEKMQ (reference sequence). The ends lost 2 bases at V and 3 bases at J; junction bases unmatched: 7. The CDR3 is 15 amino acids. CDR3 protein: CASSLRQGISYEQYF. The CDR3 DNA sequence: TGTGCCAGCAGCTTACGACAGGGAATAAGCTACGAGCAGTACTTC. The full variable domain, rest sourced from reference TRBV13 and TRBJ2-7, is AAGVIQSPRHLIKEKRETATLKCYPIPRHDTVYWYQQGPGQDPQFLISFYEKMQSDKGSIPDRFSAQQFSDYHSELNMSSLELGDSALYFCASSLRQGISYEQYFGPGTRLTVT.

The chain is built from TRBV28 and TRBJ2-7, with 7 positions matching TRBD1. V shed 4 bases, J shed 3 bases, and the junction held 6 bases outside the gene matches. Germline V gene lookup returns CDR1 MDHEN and CDR2 SYDVKM. This CDR3 contains 14 residues. In DNA form, the CDR3 reads TGTGCCAGCAGTTACCCAGGGGGAGTCTACGAGCAGTACTTC. Protein product: CASSYPGGVYEQYF.

The chain combines TRBV10-3 with TRBJ1-2, with TRBD1 identical over 10 bases. CDR3 length equals 15 residues. Germline values: CDR1 ENHRY, CDR2 SYGVKD. Trimming removed 0 bases from V and 5 bases from J; junction bases left unmatched: 3. The CDR3 loop reads CAISESDRGMYGYTF. Written as DNA, the CDR3 is TGTGCCATCAGTGAGTCGGACAGGGGGATGTATGGCTACACCTTC.

The chain couples TRBV5-5 to TRBJ2-5; 11 bases map to TRBD2. J lost 5 bases, V lost 3 bases, and 9 bases had no gene match. From germline, CDR1 is SGHKS and CDR2 YYEKEE (reference sequence). This CDR3 is built from 16 residues. This CDR3 reads CASSWGGTSGLETQYF. As DNA, the CDR3 is TGTGCCAGCAGCTGGGGCGGGACTAGCGGTTTGGAGACCCAGTACTTC. Drawing the rest from reference TRBV5-5 and TRBJ2-5, the complete variable domain is DAGVTQSPTHLIKTRGQQVTLRCSPISGHKSVSWYQQVLGQGPQFIFQYYEKEERGRGNFPDRFSARQFPNYSSELNVNALLLGDSALYLCASSWGGTSGLETQYFGPGTRLLVL.